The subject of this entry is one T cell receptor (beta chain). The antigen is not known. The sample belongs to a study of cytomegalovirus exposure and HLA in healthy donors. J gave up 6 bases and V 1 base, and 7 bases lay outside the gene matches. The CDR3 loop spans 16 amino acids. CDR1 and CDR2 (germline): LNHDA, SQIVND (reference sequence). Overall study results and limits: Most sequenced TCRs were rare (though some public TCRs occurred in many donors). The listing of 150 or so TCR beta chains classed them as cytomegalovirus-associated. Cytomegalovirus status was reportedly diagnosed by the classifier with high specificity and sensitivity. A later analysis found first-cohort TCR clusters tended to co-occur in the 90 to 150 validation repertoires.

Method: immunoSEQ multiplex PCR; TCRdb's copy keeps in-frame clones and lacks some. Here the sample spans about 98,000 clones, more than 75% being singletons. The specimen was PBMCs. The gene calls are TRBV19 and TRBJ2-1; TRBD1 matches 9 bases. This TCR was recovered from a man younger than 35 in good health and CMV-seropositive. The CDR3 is CASSIVPGQGFNEQFF. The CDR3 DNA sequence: TGTGCCAGTAGTATAGTCCCGGGACAGGGCTTCAATGAGCAGTTCTTC.